This TCR beta chain was captured in a study of blood T cell repertoires in COVID-19. Study at large: Material from acute and convalescent COVID-19 was sourced from the United States, Italy and Spain. T cells, B-cell-depleted T cells, or PBMCs provided the cDNA or gDNA that served as material.

Seattle-derived patients entered the study during active infection and were followed longitudinally. The repertoire was sequenced with immunoSEQ multiplex PCR; TCRdb's copy has only in-frame clones and lacks some. The sample yields some 94,000 clones, around 85% seen once. The CDR3 sequence is 17 residues long. Germline assignment: CDR1 MNHNS and CDR2 SASEGT. Losses at the gene ends were 1 base for V and 0 bases for J; bases not matched to a gene: 9. The gene calls are TRBV6-1 and TRBJ2-7, with 7 positions matching TRBD1. The sequence derives from a woman aged 60-75 years with COVID-19, enrolled during active disease. Sample: peripheral blood. The DNA for the CDR3 is TGTGCCAGCAGTGAAGTTGGGGACAGTCGTAGCTCCTACGAGCAGTACTTC. The encoded protein is CASSEVGDSRSSYEQYF.